The present entry profiles one TCR beta chain with its context. Its antigen is currently not known. The data were taken from a study of monozygotic twins with inflammatory bowel disease (dated by TCRdb to about 2019). Turning to the overall study: A total of approximately 28 monozygotic twin pairs were included in the full study, comprising nine German pairs (four IBD-concordant, five IBD-discordant) and 19 IBD-discordant Danish pairs. The search for disease-associated traits relied mainly on comparing IBD patients with their genetically identical healthy co-twins within discordant pairs. Each individual had, on average, about 151 000 unique TCRalpha sequences and 181 000 unique TCRbeta sequences available for analysis.

The paper as a whole reports these results and caveats: The analysis was unable to tell apart different T cell subtypes. Repertoire similarity did not differ between concordant and discordant twins, possibly due to limited statistical power. The results gave no support for a single strong signal or clonotype linked to IBD. A decrease in TCRbeta repertoire diversity, as measured by inverse Simpson index, was observed in IBD patients compared with their healthy co-twins. Fewer clonotypes were shared with other individuals by IBD patients than by healthy twins, most markedly in patients showing signs of disease activity. Because patients were on differing immunosuppressive treatments, the repertoires may have picked up extra background noise and inter-individual variability.

The protocol used for the library was 5' RACE. Preparation of each TCR library used about 4,000 ng of total RNA. For each sample, cDNA synthesis with SMARTScribe reverse transcriptase was split into eight separate reactions. During cDNA synthesis, template switching was used to introduce unique molecular identifiers that contained a 6-nucleotide sample barcode. TCRalpha and TCRbeta cDNA was amplified in two nested PCRs of roughly 17 and 9 cycles, and bead purification was carried out after each PCR. Before amplification, the cDNA was treated with uracil DNA-glycosylase and purified using the QIAquick PCR purification kit. The second PCR was the step at which Illumina TruSeq-compatible adapters and sample-specific barcodes were added. Library quality and concentration were checked on TapeStation and Qubit, and libraries were pooled at about 5 ng each. The pooled libraries were sequenced with 2 x 100 bp reads and custom sequencing primers on an Illumina HiSeq2500 single-index Rapid Run. As for how the authors treated the data: MiGEC version 1.2.6 was used for UMI-based consensus assembly, which corrected PCR and sequencing errors. V(D)J alignment, clonotype assembly and CDR3 extraction were performed with MiXCR version 2.1.1. Gene usage, clonotype sharing and MAIT/NKT TCR abundance were normalised by analysing the top 1000, 10 000 and 20 000 clonotypes per sample. After downsampling to 27 000 UMIs, diversity was calculated as the inverse Simpson index using the vegan R package. Paired Mann-Whitney U tests were applied to discordant twin pairs, and Benjamini-Hochberg correction was used for multiple testing. Through TCRdb reprocessing, the reads give one entry per CDR3 protein sequence; DNA is omitted. What appears here as the V and J calls and clone size reflects TCRdb's work, not the paper's. The sample's clone listing holds around 410,000 distinct CDR3 sequences. Of the sample, 2% to 2.5% falls within the top ten clones.

From each donor, an approximately 2.5 ml peripheral blood sample was drawn into PAXgene tubes and stored at -80 degrees C. Without T cell sorting, total RNA was isolated from whole blood using the PAXgene blood miRNA kit on an automated QIAcube. Deep TCRalpha and TCRbeta repertoire profiling with unique molecular barcoding was performed on peripheral blood of monozygotic twin pairs concordant or discordant for inflammatory bowel disease. Smoking habits were recorded for all twin pairs, and each individual was classified as a current, former or never smoker. The germline V gene gives CDR1 as SGHTA and CDR2 as FQGNSA. Counted from cysteine to phenylalanine, this CDR3 has 17 amino acids. DNA was not recorded.

This TCR came from a human donor with ulcerative colitis or Crohn's disease, or a healthy co-twin of an affected twin (not recorded which). What was sequenced was blood. The chain is assembled from TRBV7-2 and TRBJ2-3; absent DNA, TCRdb's TRBD1 call cannot be checked. The CDR3 is CASSLRRGRQTTDTQYF.